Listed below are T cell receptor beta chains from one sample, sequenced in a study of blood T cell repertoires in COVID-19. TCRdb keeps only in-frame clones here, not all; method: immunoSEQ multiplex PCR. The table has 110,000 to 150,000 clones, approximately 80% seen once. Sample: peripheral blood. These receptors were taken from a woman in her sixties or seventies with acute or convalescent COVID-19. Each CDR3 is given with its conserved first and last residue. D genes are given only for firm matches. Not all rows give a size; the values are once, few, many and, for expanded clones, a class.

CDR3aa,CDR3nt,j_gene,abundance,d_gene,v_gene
CASSPPGQLAKNIQYF,TGTGCCAGCTCACCACCGGGACAGTTAGCCAAAAACATTCAGTACTTC,TRBJ2-4,-,TRBD1,TRBV18
CASSFHQNYGYTF,TGTGCCAGCAGTTTCCATCAGAACTATGGCTACACCTTC,TRBJ1-2,-,-,TRBV27
CASSEAVVVLRGTLEAFF,TGTGCCAGCAGTGAAGCGGTGGTGGTTTTAAGGGGCACACTTGAAGCTTTCTTT,TRBJ1-1,-,-,TRBV2
CASSYPARNTEAFF,TGTGCCAGCAGTTACCCCGCCAGGAACACTGAAGCTTTCTTT,TRBJ1-1,-,-,TRBV28
CASSPQRGFSTQYF,TGTGCCAGCAGTCCCCAGCGGGGATTTTCGACCCAGTACTTC,TRBJ2-5,-,TRBD2,TRBV6-5
CASSFGGTNSPLHF,TGTGCCAGCAGCTTCGGCGGGACGAATTCACCCCTCCACTTT,TRBJ1-6,-,-,TRBV7-9
CASSHSGRTYNEQFF,TGCGCCAGCAGCCATAGCGGGAGAACCTACAATGAGCAGTTCTTC,TRBJ2-1,-,TRBD2,TRBV5-1
CASSKWHPKRTGTSHEQYF,TGTGCCAGCAGCAAATGGCATCCGAAAAGGACCGGGACTAGTCACGAGCAGTACTTC,TRBJ2-7,-,-,TRBV21-1
CASSQGSYNSPLHF,TGTGCCAGCAGCCAGGGATCCTATAATTCACCCCTCCACTTT,TRBJ1-6,-,-,TRBV7-9
CASEREPADTQYF,TGTGCCAGCGAGCGGGAGCCGGCCGATACGCAGTATTTT,TRBJ2-3,-,TRBD2,TRBV7-9
CASSLEGGREQYF,TGCGCCAGCAGCTTGGAGGGGGGGCGCGAGCAGTACTTC,TRBJ2-7,-,-,TRBV5-1
CASSAGTGREETQYF,TGCGCCAGCAGTGCCGGGACAGGGCGGGAAGAGACCCAGTACTTC,TRBJ2-5,-,TRBD1,TRBV5-1
CASSFSRPGELFF,TGCGCCAGCAGCTTCTCCAGGCCCGGGGAGCTGTTTTTT,TRBJ2-2,-,-,TRBV5-1
CASSAPGTGVGGANVLTF,TGTGCCAGCAGTGCGCCCGGGACAGGGGTTGGTGGGGCCAACGTCCTGACTTTC,TRBJ2-6,-,TRBD1,TRBV2
CASSPLGTEAFF,TGCGCCAGCAGCCCCCTCGGCACTGAAGCTTTCTTT,TRBJ1-1,-,-,TRBV5-1
CASSAQGRAFF,TGTGCCAGCAGCGCACAGGGTAGAGCTTTCTTT,TRBJ1-1,-,-,TRBV3-1/TRBV3-2
CATSPGGDTQYF,TGTGCCACCAGCCCTGGCGGAGATACGCAGTATTTT,TRBJ2-3,-,-,TRBV15
CASSQFNQPQHF,TGTGCCAGTAGCCAGTTCAATCAGCCCCAGCATTTT,TRBJ1-5,-,-,TRBV19
CASSLRGRSGNTIYF,TGTGCCAGCAGCTTGCGCGGCCGCTCTGGAAACACCATATATTTT,TRBJ1-3,-,-,TRBV5-4
CASVLALQETQYF,TGTGCCAGCGTCTTAGCCTTACAAGAGACCCAGTACTTC,TRBJ2-5,few,-,TRBV5-5
CASALDRQYEQYF,TGTGCCTCCGCACTCGACAGACAATACGAGCAGTACTTC,TRBJ2-7,once,-,TRBV6-6
CASSQDLGPPHEQFF,TGTGCCAGCAGCCAAGATCTAGGCCCCCCACATGAGCAGTTCTTC,TRBJ2-1,once,-,TRBV3-1/TRBV3-2